One and the same sample provided the 8 T cell receptor beta chains below, sequenced in a study of cytomegalovirus exposure and HLA in healthy donors. The PCR employed 60 Vbeta primers together with 13 Jbeta primers. The repertoire was sequenced with immunoSEQ multiplex PCR; TCRdb's copy has only in-frame clones and lacks some. Of some 28,000 clones listed, 60% to 80% are singletons. The specimen was PBMCs. These receptors came from a male donor in good health and CMV-seropositive.

The chain has TRBV28 and TRBJ1-1, with D unclear. The CDR3 spans 14 residues. Between the trimmed V and J ends, which lost 8 bases and 1 base, there was a span of 14 bases. CDR1 and CDR2 from the germline V gene are MDHEN and SYDVKM. CDR3 sequence reads: CASGELYPNTEAFF. CDR3 sequence (DNA): TGTGCCAGCGGAGAGTTGTACCCGAACACTGAAGCTTTCTTT.

The chain links TRBV30 to TRBJ1-1, with D unresolved. The CDR3 length is 11 residues. The V end lost 5 bases, the J end lost 8 bases, and 12 bases lay between the germline ends. Per the germline V gene, CDR1 is GTSNPN and CDR2 is SVGIG (reference sequence). The CDR3 reads CAWVAGREAFF. CDR3 DNA: TGTGCCTGGGTCGCCGGCAGGGAAGCTTTCTTT.

To note about this clone: One end of the junction varies from germline; a read error may be responsible. Other DNA sequences from this sample encode an identical CDR3 as well. V usage is TRBV10-3 and J usage is TRBJ1-1; D remains ambiguous. This CDR3 has 12 residues. Germline V gene lookup returns CDR1 ENHRY and CDR2 SYGVKD. In DNA, the CDR3 is TGTGCCATCAGGCTAGTAAGCACTGAGGCTTTCTTT. Amino acids: CAIRLVSTEAFF.

The chain uses TRBV9 and TRBJ2-7; a weak D match, TRBD2 (5 bases). V gave up 3 bases and J gave up 0 bases, with 13 bases separating them. CDR1 is SGDLS and CDR2 is YYNGEE in the germline V gene. The CDR3 spans 15 residues. CDR3 nucleotide sequence: TGTGCCAGCAGCGAGGGTAGCGCAGCCTCCTACGAGCAGTACTTC. Encoded protein: CASSEGSAASYEQYF. Full variable domain (remainder filled in from reference TRBV9 and TRBJ2-7): DSGVTQTPKHLITATGQRVTLRCSPRSGDLSVYWYQQSLDQGLQFLIQYYNGEERAKGNILERFSAQQFPDLHSELNLSSLELGDSALYFCASSEGSAASYEQYFGPGTRLTVT.

This clone showed up just a few times. The V gene is TRBV9, the J gene TRBJ2-5, with a tentative D call TRBD2 (6 bases). Trimming removed 4 bases at V and 3 bases at J, with 22 bases between. This CDR3 has 17 residues. Germline assignment: CDR1 SGDLS and CDR2 YYNGEE. This CDR3 reads CASSLDGTPAPKETQYF. CDR3 sequence (DNA): TGTGCCAGCAGCCTCGACGGGACTCCAGCCCCAAAAGAGACCCAGTACTTC.

V usage is TRBV27 and J usage is TRBJ1-5; 9 positions match TRBD1. Germline trimming cut 6 bases from V and 6 bases from J; bases unmatched to any gene: 6. The CDR3 is 14 residues long. Germline-derived CDR1 and CDR2 are MNHEY and SMNVEV (reference sequence). In DNA form, the CDR3 reads TGTGCCAGCAGAATAACAGGGGGCCGTCAGCCCCAGCATTTT. This gives the protein CASRITGGRQPQHF.

V gene TRBV4-1 combines with J gene TRBJ1-4; unclear D gene. The CDR3 is made up of 13 amino acids. V was clipped by 5 bases and J by 5 bases, with 9 bases between them. Germline-derived CDR1 and CDR2 are MGHRA and YSYEKL. CDR3 DNA: TGCGCCAGCAGCACTACCGGGAATGAAAAACTGTTTTTT. Protein: CASSTTGNEKLFF.

This clone was counted a single time. The rearrangement uses TRBV13 and TRBJ2-7, with 7 bases that match TRBD1. CDR1 PRHDT and CDR2 FYEKMQ come from the germline V gene (reference sequence). This CDR3 is built from 14 residues. The trim removed 4 bases at V and 7 bases at J, leaving 10 bases unmatched. The CDR3 DNA reads as TGTGCCAGCAGCTCAGGACCTTCACAGGGGGAGCAGTACTTC. Amino acid sequence: CASSSGPSQGEQYF.